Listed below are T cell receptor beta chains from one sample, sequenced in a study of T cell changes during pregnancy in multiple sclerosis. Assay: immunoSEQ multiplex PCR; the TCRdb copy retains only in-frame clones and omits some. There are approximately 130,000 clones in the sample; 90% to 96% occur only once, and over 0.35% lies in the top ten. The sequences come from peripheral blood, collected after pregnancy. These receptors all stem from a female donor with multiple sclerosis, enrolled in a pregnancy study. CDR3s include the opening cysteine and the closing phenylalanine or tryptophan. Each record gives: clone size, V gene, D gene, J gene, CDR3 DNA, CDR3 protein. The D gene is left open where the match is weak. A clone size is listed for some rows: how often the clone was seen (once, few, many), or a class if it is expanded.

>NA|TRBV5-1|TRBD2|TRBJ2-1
TGCGCCAGCAGCTTCGAAGCGGGAGTGATGGAGCGCAATGAGCAGTTCTTC
CASSFEAGVMERNEQFF
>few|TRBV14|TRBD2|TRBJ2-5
TGTGCCAGCAGTGAAAAACCCCGGACTAGTTACGAGACCCAGTACTTC
CASSEKPRTSYETQYF
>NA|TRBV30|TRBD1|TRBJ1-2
TGTGCCTGGAGTTTTGACAGGGGGCATAGTGGCTACACCTTC
CAWSFDRGHSGYTF
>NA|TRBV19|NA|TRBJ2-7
TGTGCCACCGAGACAGGACGTGGCGAGCAGTACTTC
CATETGRGEQYF
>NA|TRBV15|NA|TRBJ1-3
TGTGCCACTCAATCCACGACAGACCACTCTGGAAACACCATATATTTT
CATQSTTDHSGNTIYF
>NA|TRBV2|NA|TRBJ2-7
TGTGCCAGCCTTAGTCAGGGTGAGCAGTACTTC
CASLSQGEQYF
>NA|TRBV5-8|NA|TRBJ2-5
TGTGCCAGCAGGCGGTGGGGGGTTCCAGAGACCCAGTACTTC
CASRRWGVPETQYF
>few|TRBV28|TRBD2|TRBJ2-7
TGTGCCAGCAGCCCGTCTAGCGGGACCCTGTACTTC
CASSPSSGTLYF
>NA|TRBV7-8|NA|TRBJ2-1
TGTGCCAGCAGCTCGGGTGGGAATGAGCAGTTCTTC
CASSSGGNEQFF
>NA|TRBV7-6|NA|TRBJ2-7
TGTGCCAGCAGCCTCCGACAGGGTCTCGGGGGTGGGCACGAGCAGTACTTC
CASSLRQGLGGGHEQYF
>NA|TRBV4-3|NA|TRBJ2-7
TGCGCCAGCAGCCTTCTCGTACAGGGTGACGAGCAGTACTTC
CASSLLVQGDEQYF
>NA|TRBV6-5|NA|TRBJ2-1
TGTGCCAGCTCCCTTCGAGGGATCCCCTACAATGAGCAGTTCTTC
CASSLRGIPYNEQFF
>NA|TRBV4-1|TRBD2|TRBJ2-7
TGCGCCAGCAGCCAGGGCGGGAGTGGGTACGAGCAGTACTTC
CASSQGGSGYEQYF
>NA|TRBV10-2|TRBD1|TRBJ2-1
TGCGCCAGCAGTGGTACGGGACAGGGACTGGATGAGCAGTTCTTC
CASSGTGQGLDEQFF
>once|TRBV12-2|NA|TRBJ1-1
TGTGCAAGTCGCGCGTGTGACAGGGTGGAAGCTTTCTTT
CASRACDRVEAFF
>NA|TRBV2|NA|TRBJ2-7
TGTGCCAGCAGGGGGGGTCCCTACGAGCAGTACTTC
CASRGGPYEQYF
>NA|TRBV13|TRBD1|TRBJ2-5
TGTGCCAGCAGCCACAACCTCGACAGGGACCAAGAGACCCAGTACTTC
CASSHNLDRDQETQYF
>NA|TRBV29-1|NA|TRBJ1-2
TGCAGCGCGGAGTCCTCTAACTATGGCTACACCTTC
CSAESSNYGYTF
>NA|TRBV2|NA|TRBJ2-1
TGTGCCAGCAGTGGCGGTGTGGCAGTCAATGAGCAGTTCTTC
CASSGGVAVNEQFF
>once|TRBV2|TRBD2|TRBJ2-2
TGTGCCAGCAGAGCCCCGGGACTAGCGAACGGGGAGCTGTTTTTT
CASRAPGLANGELFF
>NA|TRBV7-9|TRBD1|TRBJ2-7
TGTGCCAGCAGCTTTGGACAGGGGAACGAGCAGTACTTC
CASSFGQGNEQYF
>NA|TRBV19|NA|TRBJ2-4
TGTGCCAGTAGTATATACCCCCAGTTCATCGCCAAAAACATTCAGTACTTC
CASSIYPQFIAKNIQYF
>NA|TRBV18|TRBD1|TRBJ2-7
TGTGCCAGCTCACCACGGGGGACAGACTACGAGCAGTACTTC
CASSPRGTDYEQYF
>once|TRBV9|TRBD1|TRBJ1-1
TGTGCCAGCAGCCCGATCTCGGGACAGGGGGCCGCAGTGAACACTGAAGCTTTCTTT
CASSPISGQGAAVNTEAFF
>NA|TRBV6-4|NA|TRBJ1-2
TGTGCCAGCAGCTCTGGGAGTCGCTACACCTTC
CASSSGSRYTF
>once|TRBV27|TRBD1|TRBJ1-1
TGTGCCAGCAGTTTAAGGGGACAGGGGGCTGGTGAAGCTTTCTTT
CASSLRGQGAGEAFF
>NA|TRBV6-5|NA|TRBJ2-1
TGTGCCAGTGAACTAGGGGGGGGTCTGCAAAATGAGCAGTTCTTC
CASELGGGLQNEQFF
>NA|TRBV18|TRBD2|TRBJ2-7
TGTGCCAGCTCACCGGGTAGTGGCGGGAGTCTCTACGAGCAGTACTTC
CASSPGSGGSLYEQYF
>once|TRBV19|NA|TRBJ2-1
TGTGCCAGTAGCCCCCCCTGGGCCACCTACAATGAGCAGTTCTTC
CASSPPWATYNEQFF
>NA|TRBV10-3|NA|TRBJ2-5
TGTGCCATCAACAGGGCCGAGACCCAGTACTTC
CAINRAETQYF